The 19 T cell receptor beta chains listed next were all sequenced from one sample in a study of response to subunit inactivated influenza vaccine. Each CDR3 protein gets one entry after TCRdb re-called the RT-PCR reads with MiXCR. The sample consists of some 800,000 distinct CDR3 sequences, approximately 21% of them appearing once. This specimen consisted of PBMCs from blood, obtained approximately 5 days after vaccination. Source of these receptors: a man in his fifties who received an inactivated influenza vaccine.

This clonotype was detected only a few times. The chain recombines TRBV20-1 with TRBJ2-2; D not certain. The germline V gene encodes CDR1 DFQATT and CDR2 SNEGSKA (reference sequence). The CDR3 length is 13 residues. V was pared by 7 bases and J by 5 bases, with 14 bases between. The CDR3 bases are TGCAGTGGCGTGACAACAACAACCGGGGAGCTGTTTTTT. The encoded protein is CSGVTTTTGELFF.

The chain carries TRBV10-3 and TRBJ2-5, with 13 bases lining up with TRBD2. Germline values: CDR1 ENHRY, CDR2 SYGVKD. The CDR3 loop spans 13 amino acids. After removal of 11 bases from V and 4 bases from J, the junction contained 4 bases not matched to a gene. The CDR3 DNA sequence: TGTGCCGCGACTAGCGGGAGGTTAGAGACCCAGTACTTC. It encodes CAATSGRLETQYF.

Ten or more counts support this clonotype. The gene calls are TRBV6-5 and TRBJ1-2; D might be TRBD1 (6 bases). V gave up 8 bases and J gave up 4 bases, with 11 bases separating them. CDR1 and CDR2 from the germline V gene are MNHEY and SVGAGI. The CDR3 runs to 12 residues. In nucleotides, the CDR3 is TGTGCCAGCCGAGGAGGGGGCTATGGCTACACCTTC. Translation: CASRGGGYGYTF.

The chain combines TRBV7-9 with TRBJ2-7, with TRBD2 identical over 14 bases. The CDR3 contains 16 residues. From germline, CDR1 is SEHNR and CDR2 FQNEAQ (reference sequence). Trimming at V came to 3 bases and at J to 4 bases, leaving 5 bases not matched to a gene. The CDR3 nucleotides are TGTGCCAGCAGCTTCGGACTAGCGGGAGGCCGTTACGAGCAGTACTTC. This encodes CASSFGLAGGRYEQYF.

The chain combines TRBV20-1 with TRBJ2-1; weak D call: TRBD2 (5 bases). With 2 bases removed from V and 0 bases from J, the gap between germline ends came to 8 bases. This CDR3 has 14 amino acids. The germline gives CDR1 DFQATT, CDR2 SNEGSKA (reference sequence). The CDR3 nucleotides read TGCAGTGCTAGAATCCGGGACTCCTACAATGAGCAGTTCTTC. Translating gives CSARIRDSYNEQFF.

This CDR3 reads CSALLPKREGTDTQYF. The CDR3 region has the DNA TGCAGTGCTCTCCTTCCTAAGCGGGAGGGCACAGATACGCAGTATTTT. The rearrangement links TRBV20-1 to TRBJ2-3, with 9 bases fitting TRBD2. The CDR3 has 16 residues. The V gene's germline CDR1 is DFQATT and CDR2 SNEGSKA (reference sequence). The V segment lost 5 bases and the J segment 1 base; nucleotides outside the gene matches: 10.

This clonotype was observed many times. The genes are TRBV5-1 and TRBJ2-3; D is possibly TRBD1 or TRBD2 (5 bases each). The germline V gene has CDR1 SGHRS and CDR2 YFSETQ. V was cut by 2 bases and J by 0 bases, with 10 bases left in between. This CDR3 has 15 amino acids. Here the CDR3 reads CASSFGAPSTDTQYF. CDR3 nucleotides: TGCGCCAGCAGCTTCGGGGCACCTAGCACAGATACGCAGTATTTT.

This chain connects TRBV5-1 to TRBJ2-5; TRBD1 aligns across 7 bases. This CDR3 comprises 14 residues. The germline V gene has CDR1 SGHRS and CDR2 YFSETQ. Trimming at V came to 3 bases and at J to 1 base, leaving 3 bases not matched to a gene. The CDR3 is CASSYWDSQETQYF. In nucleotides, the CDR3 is TGCGCCAGCAGCTATTGGGACAGCCAAGAGACCCAGTACTTC.

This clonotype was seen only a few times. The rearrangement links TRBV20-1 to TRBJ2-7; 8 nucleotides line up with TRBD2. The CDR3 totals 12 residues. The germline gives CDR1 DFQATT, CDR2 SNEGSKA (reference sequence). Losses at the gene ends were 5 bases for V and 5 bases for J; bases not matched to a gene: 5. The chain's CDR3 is CSASPGGDEQYF. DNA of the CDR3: TGCAGTGCTTCCCCCGGGGGGGACGAGCAGTACTTC.

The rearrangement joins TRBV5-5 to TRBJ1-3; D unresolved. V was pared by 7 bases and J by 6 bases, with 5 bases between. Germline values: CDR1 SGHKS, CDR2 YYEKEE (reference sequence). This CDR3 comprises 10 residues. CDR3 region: CASGENTIYF. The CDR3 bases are TGTGCCAGCGGTGAAAACACCATATATTTT.

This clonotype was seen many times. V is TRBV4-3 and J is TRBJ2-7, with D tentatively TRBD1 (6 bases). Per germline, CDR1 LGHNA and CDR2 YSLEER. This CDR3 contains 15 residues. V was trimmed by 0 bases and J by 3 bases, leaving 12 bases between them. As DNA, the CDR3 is TGCGCCAGCAGCCAAGATGTAGGGGGATTCTACGAGCAGTACTTC. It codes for CASSQDVGGFYEQYF.

The CDR3 protein is CASSYGLSYEQYF. As DNA, the CDR3 is TGTGCCAGCAGCTACGGGTTAAGCTACGAGCAGTACTTC. The V and J genes are TRBV7-6 and TRBJ2-7; no reliable D call. The CDR3 length is 13 residues. Between the trimmed V and J ends, which lost 4 bases and 3 bases, there was a span of 10 bases. Germline assignment: CDR1 SGHVS and CDR2 FNYEAQ.

The CDR3: CASSQDVLAGYTDTQYF. In DNA, the CDR3 is TGCGCCAGCAGCCAAGATGTTCTAGCGGGGTACACAGATACGCAGTATTTT. The rearrangement uses TRBV4-3 and TRBJ2-3, with TRBD2 matching over 9 bases. The germline CDR1 and CDR2 sequences are LGHNA and YSLEER. J lost 2 bases, V lost 0 bases, and 6 bases had no gene match. The CDR3 loop spans 17 amino acids.

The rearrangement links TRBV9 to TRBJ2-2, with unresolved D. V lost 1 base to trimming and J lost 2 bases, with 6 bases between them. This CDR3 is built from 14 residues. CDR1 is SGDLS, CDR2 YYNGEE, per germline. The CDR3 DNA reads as TGTGCCAGCAGCGTATTCCAAAACACCGGGGAGCTGTTTTTT. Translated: CASSVFQNTGELFF.

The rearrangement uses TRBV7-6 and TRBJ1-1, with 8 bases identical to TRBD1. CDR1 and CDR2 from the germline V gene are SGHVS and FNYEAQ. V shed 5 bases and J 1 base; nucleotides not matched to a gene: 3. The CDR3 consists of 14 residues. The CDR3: CASSHGQGNTEAFF. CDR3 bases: TGTGCCAGCAGCCACGGACAGGGGAACACTGAAGCTTTCTTT.

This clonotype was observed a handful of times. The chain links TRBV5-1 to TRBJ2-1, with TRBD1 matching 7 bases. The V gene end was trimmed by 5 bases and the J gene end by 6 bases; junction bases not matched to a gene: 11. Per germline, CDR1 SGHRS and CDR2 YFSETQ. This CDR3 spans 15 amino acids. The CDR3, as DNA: TGCGCCAGCAGTTATGCCGACAGGGATGGCAATGAGCAGTTCTTC. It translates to CASSYADRDGNEQFF. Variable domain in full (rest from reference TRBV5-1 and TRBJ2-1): KAGVTQTPRYLIKTRGQQVTLSCSPISGHRSVSWYQQTPGQGLQFLFEYFSETQRNKGNFPGRFSGRQFSNSRSEMNVSTLELGDSALYLCASSYADRDGNEQFFGPGTRLTVL.

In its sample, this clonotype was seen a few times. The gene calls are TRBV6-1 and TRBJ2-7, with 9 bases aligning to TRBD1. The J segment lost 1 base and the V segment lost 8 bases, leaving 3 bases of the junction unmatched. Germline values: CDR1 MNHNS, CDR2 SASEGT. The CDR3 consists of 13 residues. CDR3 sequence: CASGDRVSYEQYF. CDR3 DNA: TGTGCCAGCGGGGACAGGGTGTCCTACGAGCAGTACTTC.

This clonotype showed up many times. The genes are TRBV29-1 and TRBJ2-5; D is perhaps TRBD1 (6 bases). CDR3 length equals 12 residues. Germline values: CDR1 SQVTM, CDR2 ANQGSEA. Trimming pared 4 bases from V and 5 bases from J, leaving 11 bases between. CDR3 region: CSVGGLMETQYF. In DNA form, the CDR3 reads TGCAGCGTTGGGGGGCTAATGGAGACCCAGTACTTC.

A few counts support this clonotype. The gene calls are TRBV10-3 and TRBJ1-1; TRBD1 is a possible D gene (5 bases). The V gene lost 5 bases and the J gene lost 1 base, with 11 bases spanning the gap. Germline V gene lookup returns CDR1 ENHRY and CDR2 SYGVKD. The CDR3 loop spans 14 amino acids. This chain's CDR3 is CAISPRAENTEAFF. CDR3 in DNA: TGTGCCATCAGTCCCAGGGCAGAGAACACTGAAGCTTTCTTT.